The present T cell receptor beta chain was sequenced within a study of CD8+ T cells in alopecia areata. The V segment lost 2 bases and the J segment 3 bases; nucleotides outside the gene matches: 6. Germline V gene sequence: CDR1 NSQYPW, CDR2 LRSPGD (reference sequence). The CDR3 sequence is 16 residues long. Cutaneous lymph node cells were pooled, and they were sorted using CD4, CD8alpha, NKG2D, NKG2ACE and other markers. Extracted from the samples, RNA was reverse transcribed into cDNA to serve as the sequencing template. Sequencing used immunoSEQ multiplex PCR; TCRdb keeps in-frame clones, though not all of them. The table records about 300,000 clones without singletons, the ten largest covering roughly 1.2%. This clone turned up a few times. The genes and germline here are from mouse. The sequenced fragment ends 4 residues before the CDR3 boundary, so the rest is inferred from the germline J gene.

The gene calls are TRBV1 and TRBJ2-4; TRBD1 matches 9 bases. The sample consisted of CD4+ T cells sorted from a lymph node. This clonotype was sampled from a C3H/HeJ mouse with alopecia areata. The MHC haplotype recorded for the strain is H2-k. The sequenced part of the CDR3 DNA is TGCACCTGCAGTGCAACTACCGGGACAGGGCAAAAC. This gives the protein CTCSATTGTGQN. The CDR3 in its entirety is CTCSATTGTGQNTLYF. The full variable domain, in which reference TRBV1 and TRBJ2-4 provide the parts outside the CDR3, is VTLLEQNPRWRLVPRGQAVNLRCILKNSQYPWMSWYQQDLQKQLQWLFTLRSPGDKEVKSLPGADYLATRVTDTELRLQVANMSQGRTLYCTCSATTGTGQNTLYFGAGTRLSVL.